These 13 T cell receptor beta chains were sequenced from one sample in a study of a mutant IDH1 vaccine in newly diagnosed glioma. This table comes from immunoSEQ multiplex PCR, and its TCRdb copy is limited to in-frame clones, with some not included. The sample lists 31,000 or so clones, around 73% occurring once. Time point denoted: week 35, safety follow-up. What each vaccine dose contained was 300 ug of mutant IDH1 20-mer peptide, accompanied by topical imiquimod. Antigens of these TCRs are unknown. This sample comprised PBMCs, obtained from a glioma patient whose treatment included an IDH1 peptide vaccine. The source is a middle-aged woman with glioma.

Here the CDR3 DNA reads TGTGCCAGCTCACCACAAGCCACGTCTGGGGCCAACGTCCTGACTTTC. Residues: CASSPQATSGANVLTF. The chain recombines TRBV18 with TRBJ2-6; D remains ambiguous. CDR3 length: 16 amino acids. Deletions cut 1 base from V and 1 base from J, with 8 bases between. Germline V CDR1 and CDR2: KGHSH, LQKENI.

J is TRBJ2-1 and V is TRBV6-6; 7 bases map to TRBD2. V was clipped by 7 bases and J by 2 bases; unmatched bases: 5. CDR1 and CDR2 (germline): MNHNY, SVGAGI (reference sequence). This CDR3 comprises 14 residues. The CDR3 loop is CASIMAGAYNEQFF. The DNA of the CDR3 is TGTGCCAGCATTATGGCGGGGGCCTACAATGAGCAGTTCTTC.

The CDR3 region is CASSSRSGGSYEQYF. DNA of the CDR3: TGTGCCAGCAGTTCCCGTAGCGGGGGCTCCTACGAGCAGTACTTC. The V and J genes are TRBV27 and TRBJ2-7; TRBD2 aligns across 9 bases. Germline lookup yields CDR1 MNHEY and CDR2 SMNVEV (reference sequence). V lost 4 bases and J lost 0; bases outside the gene matches: 4. The CDR3 has 15 residues.

The chain employs TRBV6-5 and TRBJ1-2; D not resolved. The ends were cut back, 7 bases at V and 4 bases at J, with 16 bases in the middle. The CDR3 has 14 amino acids. Germline V gene data show CDR1 as MNHEY and CDR2 as SVGAGI. The CDR3 reads CASNQDPNSYGYTF. CDR3 DNA sequence: TGTGCCAGCAATCAGGATCCGAACAGCTATGGCTACACCTTC.

V usage is TRBV7-2 and J usage is TRBJ2-5; the match to TRBD1 covers 8 bases. Germline V gene data show CDR1 as SGHTA and CDR2 as FQGNSA. This CDR3 comprises 14 residues. V was clipped by 6 bases and J by 5 bases; unmatched bases: 8. The CDR3 nucleotides are TGTGCCAGCAGGTCTCAGGGGGCGAAGGAGACCCAGTACTTC. Its translation: CASRSQGAKETQYF.

The J gene is TRBJ2-2, the V gene TRBV11-2; D is possibly TRBD2 (7 bases). This CDR3 comprises 17 residues. Deletions cut 3 bases from V and 2 bases from J, with 16 bases between. Germline values: CDR1 SGHAT, CDR2 FQNNGV. CDR3 residues: CASSLYRGGANTGELFF. The CDR3 DNA sequence: TGTGCCAGCAGCTTGTATAGGGGGGGGGCAAACACCGGGGAGCTGTTTTTT. Full variable domain (missing parts from reference TRBV11-2 and TRBJ2-2): EAGVAQSPRYKIIEKRQSVAFWCNPISGHATLYWYQQILGQGPKLLIQFQNNGVVDDSQLPKDRFSAERLKGVDSTLKIQPAKLEDSAVYLCASSLYRGGANTGELFFGEGSRLTVL.

The rearrangement uses TRBV9 and TRBJ2-3; the D is unclear. Trimming took off 3 bases at V and 5 bases at J, with 10 bases between the two ends. Germline lookup yields CDR1 SGDLS and CDR2 YYNGEE. This CDR3 has 13 residues. The CDR3 region is CASSADTGDTQYF. Here the CDR3 DNA reads TGTGCCAGCAGCGCCGACACGGGAGATACGCAGTATTTT.

The chain recombines TRBV4-1 with TRBJ1-2; TRBD1 might be the D (6 bases). The CDR3 has 16 amino acids. CDR1 MGHRA and CDR2 YSYEKL come from the germline V gene. Trimming removed 1 base at V and 2 bases at J, with 14 bases between. The CDR3 coding sequence is TGCGCCAGCAGCCAAGGTCGGTACAGGGTAAACTATGGCTACACCTTC. Protein product: CASSQGRYRVNYGYTF.

The rearrangement uses TRBV9 and TRBJ1-2; a possible D gene is TRBD1 (6 bases). The germline V gene has CDR1 SGDLS and CDR2 YYNGEE. The CDR3 has 18 amino acids. Between the trimmed V and J ends, which lost 0 bases and 2 bases, there was a span of 20 bases. The CDR3 region is CASSVATRMGGHNYGYTF. DNA for the CDR3: TGTGCCAGCAGCGTAGCTACCAGGATGGGGGGCCACAACTATGGCTACACCTTC.

V gene TRBV2 combines with J gene TRBJ1-4, with 8 bases matching TRBD1. With V trimmed by 6 bases and J by 8 bases, 8 bases remained unmatched. Germline CDR1 reads SNHLY; CDR2 reads FYNNEI. This CDR3 region has 14 residues. The DNA of the CDR3 is TGTGCCAGCAGCCGGCAGGGGGCGGACGAAAAACTGTTTTTT. Translating gives CASSRQGADEKLFF.

This sequence joins TRBV11-3 and TRBJ1-5; D not certain. V lost 1 base and J lost 5, with 6 bases in between. The CDR3 is 13 amino acids. Germline V gene lookup returns CDR1 SGHNT and CDR2 YENEEA. The CDR3 reads CASSLVGDQPQHF. The CDR3 nucleotides are TGTGCCAGCAGCTTAGTCGGGGATCAGCCCCAGCATTTT.

DNA of the CDR3: TGTGCCAGTAATGGGTTCGGGAGGACGGCCGATCAGCCCCAGCATTTT. Its protein is CASNGFGRTADQPQHF. The chain recombines TRBV19 with TRBJ1-5, with D unclear. With 7 bases removed from V and 5 bases from J, the gap between germline ends came to 21 bases. CDR1 and CDR2 from the germline V gene are LNHDA and SQIVND (reference sequence). The CDR3 totals 16 residues. Full variable domain (remainder filled in from reference TRBV19 and TRBJ1-5): DGGITQSPKYLFRKEGQNVTLSCEQNLNHDAMYWYRQDPGQGLRLIYYSQIVNDFQKGDIAEGYSVSREKKESFPLTVTSAQKNPTAFYLCASNGFGRTADQPQHFGDGTRLSIL.

This chain joins TRBV5-1 and TRBJ2-7; D gene uncertain. Trimming pared 3 bases from V and 0 bases from J, leaving 1 base between. Germline V gene data show CDR1 as SGHRS and CDR2 as YFSETQ. The CDR3 length is 11 residues. The CDR3 loop reads CASSSSYEQYF. CDR3 coding DNA: TGCGCCAGCAGCTCCTCCTACGAGCAGTACTTC.